This T cell receptor beta chain is from a study of blood T cell repertoires in COVID-19. Study-wide background: Material from acute and convalescent COVID-19 was sourced from the United States, Italy and Spain. Sample material is recorded as cDNA or gDNA derived from T cells, B-cell-depleted T cells, or PBMCs.

Under the authors' procedure: Estimates of nucleated cell counts were drawn from the amplification of reference gene primers. Produced via immunoSEQ multiplex PCR; TCRdb's table is partial and in-frame only. Clone size and the V and J calls come from that table; the DNA yielded D and trimming. This sample has around 72,000 clones, with roughly 85% found just once. The length of the CDR3 is 14 residues. The germline V gene has CDR1 KGHSH and CDR2 LQKENI. V lost 4 bases to trimming and J lost 4 bases; unmatched junction nucleotides: 6. Sequenced input: peripheral blood. The chain is built from TRBV18 and TRBJ1-1, with 7 nucleotides matching TRBD1. This TCR was sampled from a woman in her sixties or seventies with acute or convalescent COVID-19. CDR3 nucleotide sequence: TGTGCCAGCTCACTTAAGACAGGGCCCACTGAAGCTTTCTTT. Protein product: CASSLKTGPTEAFF. Based on the CDR3 plus reference TRBV18 and TRBJ1-1, the full variable domain is NAGVMQNPRHLVRRRGQEARLRCSPMKGHSHVYWYRQLPEEGLKFMVYLQKENIIDESGMPKERFSAEFPKEGPSILRIQQVVRGDSAAYFCASSLKTGPTEAFFGQGTRLTVV.